One and the same sample provided the 13 T cell receptor beta chains below, sequenced in a study of beta chain features in type 1 diabetes. Findings of the study overall: Across all four CD4+ subsets, people with type 1 diabetes showed modestly shorter TCRB CDR3s.

Reverse transcribing all isolated RNA meant expressed TCRB transcripts were sequenced. Method: immunoSEQ multiplex PCR; TCRdb's copy keeps in-frame clones and lacks some. The sample comprises 40,000 to 45,000 clones, roughly 70% of which are singletons, and approximately 2.3% rests with the top ten. For these TCRs, the target antigens are not known. Sequenced: Tregs from blood. The receptors shown here come from a woman in her late teens or twenties with type 1 diabetes.

This chain's CDR3 is CASSLGLADQETQYF. CDR3 DNA: TGTGCCAGCAGCTTAGGGCTAGCGGATCAAGAGACCCAGTACTTC. This chain links TRBV7-9 with TRBJ2-5; 7 nucleotides agree with TRBD2. V was clipped by 1 base and J by 2 bases; unmatched bases: 4. The CDR3 runs to 15 residues. CDR1 SEHNR and CDR2 FQNEAQ come from the germline V gene (reference sequence). The full variable domain, in which reference TRBV7-9 and TRBJ2-5 provide the parts outside the CDR3, is DTGVSQNPRHKITKRGQNVTFRCDPISEHNRLYWYRQTLGQGPEFLTYFQNEAQLEKSRLLSDRFSAERPKGSFSTLEIQRTEQGDSAMYLCASSLGLADQETQYFGPGTRLLVL.

The CDR3 reads CEVGGYNEQFF. DNA for the CDR3: TGTGAGGTAGGGGGCTACAATGAGCAGTTCTTC. The rearrangement links TRBV7-9 to TRBJ2-1, with a possible D match to TRBD1 (6 bases). Germline values: CDR1 SEHNR, CDR2 FQNEAQ (reference sequence). CDR3 length: 11 amino acids.

CDR3: CASSWTGSNSPLHF. Here the CDR3 DNA reads TGTGCCAGCAGTTGGACAGGGTCCAATTCACCCCTCCACTTT. The V call is TRBV27, the J call TRBJ1-6; the match to TRBD1 covers 8 bases. Unmatched junction bases numbered 3, after V lost 4 bases and J lost 7 bases. This CDR3 comprises 14 residues. Germline V gives CDR1 MNHEY, CDR2 SMNVEV (reference sequence).

The J gene is TRBJ2-3, the V gene TRBV29-1; D is ambiguous. Trimming took off 2 bases at V and 0 bases at J, with 9 bases between the two ends. Germline lookup yields CDR1 SQVTM and CDR2 ANQGSEA. This CDR3 comprises 14 residues. The CDR3 protein is CSVERRTSTDTQYF. The CDR3 coding sequence is TGCAGCGTTGAAAGGAGAACTAGCACAGATACGCAGTATTTT.

J is TRBJ1-5 and V is TRBV7-8; a weak D match, TRBD1 (5 bases). The CDR3 covers 19 residues. Trimming left V 2 bases short and J 7 bases short, with 27 bases between. CDR1 SGHVS and CDR2 FQNEAQ come from the germline V gene. CDR3: CASSLRNSGGKGNNQPQHF. The CDR3 nucleotides are TGTGCCAGCAGCTTAAGGAACAGCGGGGGTAAGGGGAACAACCAGCCCCAGCATTTT.

V and J are TRBV29-1 and TRBJ2-7, with 11 bases identical to TRBD1. J lost 5 bases, V lost 4 bases, and 7 bases had no gene match. The CDR3 is made up of 14 amino acids. Germline V gene sequence: CDR1 SQVTM, CDR2 ANQGSEA. CDR3 residues: CSVGRDRGLNEQYF. The CDR3 DNA follows: TGCAGCGTTGGCCGGGACAGGGGGTTGAACGAGCAGTACTTC.

The chain links TRBV7-3 to TRBJ2-2; D might be TRBD1 (6 bases). V was clipped by 6 bases and J by 4 bases, with 15 bases between them. The germline V gene encodes CDR1 SGHTA and CDR2 FQGTGA. This CDR3 region has 15 residues. The CDR3 coding sequence is TGTGCCAGCAGAGGCTCCGGACAGCTCACCGGGGAGCTGTTTTTT. Translation: CASRGSGQLTGELFF.

V and J are TRBV7-8 and TRBJ1-4; D perhaps matches TRBD1 (5 bases). From germline, CDR1 is SGHVS and CDR2 FQNEAQ. The V and J ends lost 5 bases and 8 bases respectively, with 30 bases between them. This CDR3 is 19 amino acids long. The CDR3 bases are TGTGCCAGCAGCGCCTCAATCGGGGGACTCGACTTACTTAGGGAAAAACTGTTTTTT. Its translation is CASSASIGGLDLLREKLFF.

The chain joins TRBV7-2 to TRBJ2-7; 9 bases are a match to TRBD2. The length of the CDR3 is 16 residues. The germline gives CDR1 SGHTA, CDR2 FQGNSA. The ends lost 2 bases at V and 3 bases at J; junction bases unmatched: 8. The CDR3 reads CASSLTLVTSGYEQYF. The DNA for the CDR3 is TGTGCCAGCAGCTTAACCCTGGTGACTAGCGGCTACGAGCAGTACTTC.

This chain connects TRBV7-9 to TRBJ1-1; D possibly corresponds to TRBD1 (5 bases). Trimming pared 3 bases from V and 7 bases from J, leaving 15 bases between. The CDR3 runs 14 residues. CDR1 and CDR2 (germline): SEHNR, FQNEAQ (reference sequence). The DNA for the CDR3 is TGTGCCAGCAGCTTGCCAGGGTTGATGAATGAAGCTTTCTTT. It translates to CASSLPGLMNEAFF.

CDR3 sequence (DNA): TGCAGCGTCTTACAGGGGAGTGATGGCTACACCTTC. Its translation: CSVLQGSDGYTF. V and J are TRBV29-1 and TRBJ1-2, with 7 bases matching TRBD1. V dropped 6 bases and J dropped 6; count of bases not matched to a gene: 7. Germline CDR1 reads SQVTM; CDR2 reads ANQGSEA. CDR3 length: 12 amino acids.

The V gene is TRBV2, the J gene TRBJ2-4; tentative D call: TRBD1 (5 bases). V was cut by 4 bases and J by 0 bases, with 10 bases left in between. This CDR3 spans 15 amino acids. Germline loops: CDR1 SNHLY, CDR2 FYNNEI. The CDR3 DNA follows: TGTGCCAGCAGTGTGTCCAGGGTAGCCAAAAACATTCAGTACTTC. Translation: CASSVSRVAKNIQYF. The full variable domain, with the rest looked up from reference TRBV2 and TRBJ2-4, is EPEVTQTPSHQVTQMGQEVILRCVPISNHLYFYWYRQILGQKVEFLVSFYNNEISEKSEIFDDQFSVERPDGSNFTLKIRSTKLEDSAMYFCASSVSRVAKNIQYFGAGTRLSVL.

The rearrangement uses TRBV5-6 and TRBJ2-4; D is perhaps TRBD1 (5 bases). The germline CDR1 and CDR2 sequences are SGHDT and YYEEEE. CDR3 size: 14 residues. The V end was cut by 6 bases, the J end by 4 bases, with 14 bases between. This CDR3 reads CASTRGKGKNIQYF. The CDR3 region has the DNA TGTGCCAGCACCCGCGGAAAGGGGAAAAACATTCAGTACTTC.